This TCR beta chain was obtained from a study of T-cell reconstitution after alpha-beta-depleted transplantation in children. This clonotype was recorded a few times. Unique molecular identifiers featured in how the TCRbeta library was prepared. TCRdb re-analysed the PCR reads in MiXCR, keeping a single row per CDR3 protein. Altogether around 250,000 distinct CDR3 sequences are present, more than 9% being singletons, with the ten largest covering 10%. Per germline, CDR1 ENHRY and CDR2 SYGVKD. V trimming: 6 bases; J trimming: 5 bases; junction bases outside the gene matches: 6. CDR3 length: 14 residues.

This chain links TRBV10-3 with TRBJ2-3, with 9 nucleotides matching TRBD2. This sample comprised PBMCs from the stem cell graft donor, obtained from the stem cell graft. The clonotype originates from a human donor who donated a stem cell graft to a child with SCID. CDR3 sequence (DNA): TGTGCCATCAGGGACGGGCGGGGGGGAGATACGCAGTATTTT. Its translation: CAIRDGRGGDTQYF.